What follows are 5 T cell receptor beta chains derived from one specimen sequenced in a study of OX40 agonist ivuxolimab in advanced cancers. The library was obtained by the immunoSEQ multiplex PCR assay. TCRdb obtained this table from immuneACCESS and retained in-frame rearrangements with V and J assigned. These tables miss some clones; where compared with another copy, unresolved V genes account for less than half of the shortfall, and the remainder is unexplained. For this sample there are 50,000 or so clones; roughly 85% appear just once. About 14% of the sample goes to the ten largest clones. Material: CD4+ or CD8+ T cells sorted from blood, obtained in a trial of the OX40 agonist ivuxolimab. The receptors shown here come from an adult with an advanced solid tumor such as melanoma, head and neck, liver or kidney cancer.

The J gene is TRBJ2-7, the V gene TRBV14, with 14 bases aligning to TRBD2. Trimming took 3 bases from V and 11 from J; bases not matched to a gene: 9. CDR1 and CDR2 (germline): SGHDN, FVKESK. This CDR3 has 15 residues. The CDR3 bases are TGTGCCAGCAGCCAGTCCGGGACTAGCGGGAGCAATAAGTACTTC. Protein: CASSQSGTSGSNKYF.

This clone was detected only once. V and J are TRBV7-2 and TRBJ2-7; D is uncertain. V dropped 1 base and J dropped 0 bases, with 13 bases sitting between them. The germline gives CDR1 SGHTA, CDR2 FQGNSA. This CDR3 is 16 amino acids long. Here the CDR3 reads CASSLGLVRPSYEQYF. The CDR3 DNA reads TGTGCCAGCAGCTTAGGCCTAGTTCGCCCCTCCTACGAGCAGTACTTC.

This clone has only one observation. The chain uses TRBV30 and TRBJ2-7; 9 bases match TRBD2. The CDR3 loop spans 13 amino acids. Unmatched junction bases numbered 10, after V lost 8 bases and J lost 5 bases. The germline V gene encodes CDR1 GTSNPN and CDR2 SVGIG (reference sequence). In DNA form, the CDR3 reads TGTGCCCCTGGCGGGCGGGAGGGGAACGAGCAGTACTTC. This translates into CAPGGREGNEQYF.

The chain links TRBV18 to TRBJ2-7; 10 bases are shared with TRBD2. This CDR3 is built from 15 residues. J gave up 5 bases and V 0 bases, and 4 bases lay outside the gene matches. The germline CDR1 and CDR2 sequences are KGHSH and LQKENI. CDR3 sequence (DNA): TGTGCCAGCTCACCACCGAGAGGACTAGCGGACGAGCAGTACTTC. Its protein is CASSPPRGLADEQYF.

The rearrangement links TRBV7-9 to TRBJ2-3, with D perhaps TRBD1 or TRBD2 (5 bases each). The length of the CDR3 is 16 residues. The ends were cut back, 5 bases at V and 6 bases at J, with 21 bases in the middle. Germline CDR1 is SEHNR and CDR2 is FQNEAQ (reference sequence). The CDR3 DNA is TGTGCCAGCAGCCATCCTCGGGGCCCGATGCGGGATACGCAGTATTTT. Translated: CASSHPRGPMRDTQYF.